The 17 T cell receptor beta chains below come from one sample, sequenced in a study of technical replicates of blood from a handful of donors. Measured with immunoSEQ multiplex PCR; TCRdb has only the in-frame clones, and not every one. The sample records about 97,000 clones, roughly 96% being singletons. Sequenced: T cells isolated from PBMCs. These receptors were taken from a human donor in good health.

V and J are TRBV7-8 and TRBJ2-2, with 10 positions matching TRBD1. This CDR3 contains 16 residues. V was clipped by 2 bases and J by 5 bases; unmatched bases: 5. Germline values: CDR1 SGHVS, CDR2 FQNEAQ. The CDR3 nucleotides are TGTGCCAGCAGCTTATCCCGGGACAGGGGAACCGGGGAGCTGTTTTTT. It yields the protein CASSLSRDRGTGELFF.

The chain links TRBV7-3 to TRBJ2-2; no clear D gene. Trimming removed 1 base from V and 4 bases from J, with 4 bases in between. Germline V lookup: CDR1 SGHTA, CDR2 FQGTGA. CDR3 size: 13 residues. The DNA of the CDR3 is TGTGCCAGCAGCTTAATCGGCACCGGGGAGCTGTTTTTT. Translation gives CASSLIGTGELFF.

This clone occurred once. The CDR3, as DNA: TGTGCCAGCAGCGTAGGAGCGGGTTTCTACAATGAGCAGTTCTTC. Its protein is CASSVGAGFYNEQFF. The V call is TRBV9, the J call TRBJ2-1; tentative D call: TRBD2 (6 bases). Trimming removed 0 bases from V and 3 bases from J, with 10 bases in between. CDR1 is SGDLS and CDR2 is YYNGEE in the germline V gene. The CDR3 runs 15 residues.

J is TRBJ2-5 and V is TRBV27; 8 positions match TRBD2. There are 15 residues in the CDR3. Trimming cost V 6 bases and J 0 bases; bases outside gene matches: 6. Germline CDR1 and CDR2: MNHEY and SMNVEV (reference sequence). CDR3 amino acids: CASRNPGGNQETQYF. CDR3 sequence (DNA): TGTGCCAGCAGAAACCCGGGGGGGAACCAAGAGACCCAGTACTTC.

The V and J genes are TRBV9 and TRBJ2-1, with D tentatively TRBD1 (5 bases). V was trimmed by 1 base and J by 3 bases, leaving 14 bases between them. The germline CDR1 and CDR2 sequences are SGDLS and YYNGEE. The CDR3 spans 16 residues. DNA for the CDR3: TGTGCCAGCAGCGTAAAAGGGGCTGTTATCTACAATGAGCAGTTCTTC. Protein sequence: CASSVKGAVIYNEQFF.

The rearrangement links TRBV5-4 to TRBJ2-1; D unresolved. The CDR3 totals 12 residues. Per the germline V gene, CDR1 is SGHNT and CDR2 is YYREEE (reference sequence). V was trimmed by 6 bases and J by 4 bases, leaving 8 bases between them. The DNA of the CDR3 is TGTGCCAGCACCGGCGGATACAATGAGCAGTTCTTC. This translates into CASTGGYNEQFF.

The V call is TRBV29-1, the J call TRBJ1-1; 8 bases agree with TRBD1. Losses at the gene ends were 7 bases for V and 10 bases for J; bases not matched to a gene: 14. Looked up from germline, CDR1 is SQVTM and CDR2 is ANQGSEA. CDR3 length equals 13 residues. The DNA of the CDR3 is TGCAGCGGCGGAGGATGGGGAGGACAGGGAGCTTTCTTT. Translated: CSGGGWGGQGAFF.

V gene TRBV29-1 combines with J gene TRBJ1-1; D is undetermined. CDR1 is SQVTM, CDR2 ANQGSEA, per germline. CDR3 size: 13 residues. The ends were cut back, 4 bases at V and 1 base at J, with 10 bases in the middle. CDR3 region: CSVVLGGNTEAFF. Written as DNA, the CDR3 is TGCAGCGTTGTCCTCGGAGGGAACACTGAAGCTTTCTTT.

V is TRBV11-3 and J is TRBJ2-5, with TRBD1 identical over 8 bases. CDR3 length: 13 residues. Losses at the gene ends were 5 bases for V and 5 bases for J; bases not matched to a gene: 4. CDR1 is SGHNT and CDR2 is YENEEA in the germline V gene. The CDR3 is CASSEDRVETQYF. The DNA for the CDR3 is TGTGCCAGCAGCGAGGACAGGGTGGAGACCCAGTACTTC.

The CDR3 protein is CASSRGQYTDTQYF. The DNA for the CDR3 is TGTGCCAGCAGCCGGGGACAGTACACAGATACGCAGTATTTT. The chain couples TRBV7-3 to TRBJ2-3; 7 nucleotides line up with TRBD1. This CDR3 has 14 amino acids. CDR1 and CDR2 (germline): SGHTA, FQGTGA. Germline trimming cut 5 bases from V and 2 bases from J; bases unmatched to any gene: 4.

This clone has only one observation. The chain uses TRBV19 and TRBJ2-3, with 8 bases lining up with TRBD2. This CDR3 spans 14 amino acids. V dropped 5 bases and J dropped 4; count of bases not matched to a gene: 5. From germline, CDR1 is LNHDA and CDR2 SQIVND (reference sequence). The CDR3 nucleotides read TGTGCCAGTAGTTCGGGAGGGGCCGCAGATACGCAGTATTTT. It translates to CASSSGGAADTQYF.

The gene calls are TRBV10-1 and TRBJ2-5; TRBD2 matches 7 bases. The V and J ends lost 2 bases and 5 bases, in that order; junction bases with no gene match: 11. The CDR3 runs 16 residues. CDR1 is WNHNN and CDR2 is SYGVQD in the germline V gene (reference sequence). CDR3 coding DNA: TGCGCCAGCAGTGAGATTCGAGCGGGGAACCTGGAGACCCAGTACTTC. Encoded protein: CASSEIRAGNLETQYF.

The chain links TRBV15 to TRBJ1-1; 12 positions match TRBD1. The CDR3 spans 17 residues. Germline V gene data show CDR1 as LNHNV and CDR2 as YYDKDF (reference sequence). Unmatched junction bases numbered 9, after V lost 3 bases and J lost 4 bases. The CDR3 sequence is CATSRGTGGDGGTEAFF. As DNA, the CDR3 is TGTGCCACCAGCAGGGGGACAGGGGGCGATGGAGGCACTGAAGCTTTCTTT.

The chain recombines TRBV19 with TRBJ2-3; TRBD1 might be the D (5 bases). Germline assignment: CDR1 LNHDA and CDR2 SQIVND (reference sequence). Trimming removed 5 bases at V and 6 bases at J, with 12 bases between. The CDR3 consists of 13 residues. The CDR3 coding sequence is TGTGCCAGTAGTCCCTTGGGGCTCGATACGCAGTATTTT. Translated, it gives CASSPLGLDTQYF. The full variable domain, completed using reference TRBV19 and TRBJ2-3, is DGGITQSPKYLFRKEGQNVTLSCEQNLNHDAMYWYRQDPGQGLRLIYYSQIVNDFQKGDIAEGYSVSREKKESFPLTVTSAQKNPTAFYLCASSPLGLDTQYFGPGTRLTVL.

The chain has TRBV12-5 and TRBJ2-5; no clear D gene. There are 16 residues in the CDR3. Germline loops: CDR1 LGHNT, CDR2 FRNRAP. Trimming left V 6 bases short and J 3 bases short, with 20 bases between. The CDR3 DNA is TGTGCTAGTGGCCGTATCGATGGCCTGTTTGAAGAGACCCAGTACTTC. Its protein is CASGRIDGLFEETQYF.

CDR3 residues: CASSRLGLASSGANVLTF. CDR3 nucleotide sequence: TGTGCCAGCAGCCGACTGGGACTAGCGTCCTCTGGGGCCAACGTCCTGACTTTC. This rearrangement joins TRBV4-2 to TRBJ2-6, with 10 nucleotides matching TRBD2. Germline CDR1 reads LGHNA; CDR2 reads YNFKEQ. The CDR3 has 18 residues. Unmatched junction bases numbered 6, after V lost 4 bases and J lost 0 bases.

The chain couples TRBV4-1 to TRBJ2-2, with D perhaps TRBD1 (6 bases). Per the germline V gene, CDR1 is MGHRA and CDR2 is YSYEKL. The V and J ends lost 2 bases and 4 bases respectively, with 23 bases between them. This CDR3 has 19 residues. CDR3 sequence: CASSQIGMGTGKTTGELFF. The CDR3 DNA reads as TGCGCCAGCAGCCAAATCGGGATGGGTACAGGGAAGACCACCGGGGAGCTGTTTTTT.